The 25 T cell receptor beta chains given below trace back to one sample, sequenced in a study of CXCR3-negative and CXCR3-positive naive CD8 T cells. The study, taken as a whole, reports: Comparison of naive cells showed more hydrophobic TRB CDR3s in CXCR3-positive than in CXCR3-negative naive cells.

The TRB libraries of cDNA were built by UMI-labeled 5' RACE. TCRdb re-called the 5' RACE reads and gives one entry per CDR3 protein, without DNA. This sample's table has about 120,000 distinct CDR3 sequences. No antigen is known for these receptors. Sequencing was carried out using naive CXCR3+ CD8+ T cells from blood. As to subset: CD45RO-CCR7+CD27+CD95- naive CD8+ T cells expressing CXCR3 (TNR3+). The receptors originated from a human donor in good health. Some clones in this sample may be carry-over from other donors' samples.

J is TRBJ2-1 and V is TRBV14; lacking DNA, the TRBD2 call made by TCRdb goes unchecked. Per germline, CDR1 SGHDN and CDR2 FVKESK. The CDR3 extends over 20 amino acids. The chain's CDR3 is CASSPPGGRSYYISYNEQFF.

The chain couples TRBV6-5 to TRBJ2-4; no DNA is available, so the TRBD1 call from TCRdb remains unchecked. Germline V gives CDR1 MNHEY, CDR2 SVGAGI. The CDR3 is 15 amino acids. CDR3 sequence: CASRHPQGAENIQYF.

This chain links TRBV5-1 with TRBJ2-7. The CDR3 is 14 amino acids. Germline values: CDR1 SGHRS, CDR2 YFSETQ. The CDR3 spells CASRDSTVLDEQYF.

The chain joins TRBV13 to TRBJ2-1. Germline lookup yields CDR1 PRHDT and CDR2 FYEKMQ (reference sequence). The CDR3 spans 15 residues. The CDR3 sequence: CASSFQAASYNEQFF. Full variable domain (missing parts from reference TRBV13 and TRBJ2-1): AAGVIQSPRHLIKEKRETATLKCYPIPRHDTVYWYQQGPGQDPQFLISFYEKMQSDKGSIPDRFSAQQFSDYHSELNMSSLELGDSALYFCASSFQAASYNEQFFGPGTRLTVL.

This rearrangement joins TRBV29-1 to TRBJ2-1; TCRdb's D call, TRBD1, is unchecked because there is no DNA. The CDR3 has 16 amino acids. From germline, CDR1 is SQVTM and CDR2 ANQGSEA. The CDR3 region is CSVEGRRGSSYNEQFF.

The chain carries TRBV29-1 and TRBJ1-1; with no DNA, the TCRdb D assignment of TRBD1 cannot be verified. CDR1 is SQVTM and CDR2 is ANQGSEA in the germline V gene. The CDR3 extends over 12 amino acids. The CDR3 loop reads CSATGIGTEAFF.

This chain's CDR3 is CASSPRGSGRNEQFF. The gene calls are TRBV7-9 and TRBJ2-1; TCRdb indicates TRBD1, and absent DNA this call remains unverified. CDR1 and CDR2 from the germline V gene are SEHNR and FQNEAQ (reference sequence). The CDR3 covers 15 residues.

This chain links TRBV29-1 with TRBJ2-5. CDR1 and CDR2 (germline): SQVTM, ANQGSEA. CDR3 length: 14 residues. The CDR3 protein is CSAHPGAYQETQYF.

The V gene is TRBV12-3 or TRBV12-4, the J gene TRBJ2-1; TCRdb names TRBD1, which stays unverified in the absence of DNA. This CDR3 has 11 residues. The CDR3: CASSFGRTGVF.

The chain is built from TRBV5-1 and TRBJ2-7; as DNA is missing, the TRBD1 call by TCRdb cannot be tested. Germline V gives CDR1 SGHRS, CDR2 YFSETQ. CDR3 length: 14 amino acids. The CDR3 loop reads CASRSGQVLYEQYF. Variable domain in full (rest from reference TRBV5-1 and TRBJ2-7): KAGVTQTPRYLIKTRGQQVTLSCSPISGHRSVSWYQQTPGQGLQFLFEYFSETQRNKGNFPGRFSGRQFSNSRSEMNVSTLELGDSALYLCASRSGQVLYEQYFGPGTRLTVT.

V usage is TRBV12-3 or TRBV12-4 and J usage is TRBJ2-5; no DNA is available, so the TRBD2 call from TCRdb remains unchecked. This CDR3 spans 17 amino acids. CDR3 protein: CASSLLSGGAVAETQYF.

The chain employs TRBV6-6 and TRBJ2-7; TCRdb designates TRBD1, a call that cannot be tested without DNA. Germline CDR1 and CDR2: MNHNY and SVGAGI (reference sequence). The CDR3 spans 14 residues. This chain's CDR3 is CASSRTGDIDEQYF.

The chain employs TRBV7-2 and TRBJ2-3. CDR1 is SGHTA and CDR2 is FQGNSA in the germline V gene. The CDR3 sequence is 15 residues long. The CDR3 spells CASSLVLAGTDTQYF.

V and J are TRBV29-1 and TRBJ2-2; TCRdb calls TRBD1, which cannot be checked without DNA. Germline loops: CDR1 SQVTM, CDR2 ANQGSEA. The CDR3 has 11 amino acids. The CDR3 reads CSVPGGGELFF.

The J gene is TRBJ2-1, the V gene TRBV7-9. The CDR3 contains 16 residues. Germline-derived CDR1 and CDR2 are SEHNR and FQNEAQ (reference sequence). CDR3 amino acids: CASSGQRSDSYNEQFF.

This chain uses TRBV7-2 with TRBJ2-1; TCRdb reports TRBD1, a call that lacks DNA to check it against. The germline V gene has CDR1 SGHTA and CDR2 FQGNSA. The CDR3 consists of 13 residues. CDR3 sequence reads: CASRLGGYNEQFF. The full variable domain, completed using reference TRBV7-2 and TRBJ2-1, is GAGVSQSPSNKVTEKGKDVELRCDPISGHTALYWYRQSLGQGLEFLIYFQGNSAPDKSGLPSDRFSAERTGGSVSTLTIQRTQQEDSAVYLCASRLGGYNEQFFGPGTRLTVL.

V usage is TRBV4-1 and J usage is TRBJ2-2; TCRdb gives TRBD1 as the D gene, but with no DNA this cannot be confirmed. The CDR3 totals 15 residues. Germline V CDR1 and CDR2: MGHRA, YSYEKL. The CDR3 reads CASSQGHTGSGELFF.

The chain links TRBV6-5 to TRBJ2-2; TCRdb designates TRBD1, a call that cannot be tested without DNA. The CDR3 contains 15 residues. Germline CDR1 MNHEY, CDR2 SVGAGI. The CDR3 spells CASSYRQGPAGELFF.

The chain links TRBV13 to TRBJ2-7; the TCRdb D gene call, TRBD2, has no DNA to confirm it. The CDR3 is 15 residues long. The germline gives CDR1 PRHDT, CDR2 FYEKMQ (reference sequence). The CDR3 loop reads CASSLGASGYYEQYF.

CDR3 sequence: CASSPWTGSNEQNF. The V call is TRBV4-1, the J call TRBJ2-7; TCRdb designates TRBD1, a call that cannot be tested without DNA. The CDR3 totals 14 residues. Germline CDR1 MGHRA, CDR2 YSYEKL.

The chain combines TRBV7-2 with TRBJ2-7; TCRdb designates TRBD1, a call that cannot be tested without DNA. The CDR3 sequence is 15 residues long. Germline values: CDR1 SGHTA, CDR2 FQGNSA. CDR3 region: CASSVGTEPSYEQYF.

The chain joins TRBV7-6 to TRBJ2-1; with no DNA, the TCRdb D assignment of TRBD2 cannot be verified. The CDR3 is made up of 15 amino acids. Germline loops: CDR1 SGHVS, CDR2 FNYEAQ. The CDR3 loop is CASSLLAGGSDEQFF.

This CDR3 reads CASSERPAGQGSTGELLF. The chain employs TRBV6-1 and TRBJ2-2; the TRBD1 assignment by TCRdb is unverifiable without DNA. The CDR3 covers 18 residues. CDR1 and CDR2 from the germline V gene are MNHNS and SASEGT.

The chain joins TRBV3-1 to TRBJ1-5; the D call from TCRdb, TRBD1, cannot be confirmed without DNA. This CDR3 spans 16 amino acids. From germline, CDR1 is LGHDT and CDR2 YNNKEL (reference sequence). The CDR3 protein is CASSQDPPGSNQPQHF. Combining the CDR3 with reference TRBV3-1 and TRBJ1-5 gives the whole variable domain DTAVSQTPKYLVTQMGNDKSIKCEQNLGHDTMYWYKQDSKKFLKIMFSYNNKELIINETVPNRFSPKSPDKAHLNLHINSLELGDSAVYFCASSQDPPGSNQPQHFGDGTRLSIL.

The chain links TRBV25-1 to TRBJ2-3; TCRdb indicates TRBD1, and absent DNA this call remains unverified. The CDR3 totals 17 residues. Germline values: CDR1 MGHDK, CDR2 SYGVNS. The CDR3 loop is CASSEYSGTVSTDTQYF.